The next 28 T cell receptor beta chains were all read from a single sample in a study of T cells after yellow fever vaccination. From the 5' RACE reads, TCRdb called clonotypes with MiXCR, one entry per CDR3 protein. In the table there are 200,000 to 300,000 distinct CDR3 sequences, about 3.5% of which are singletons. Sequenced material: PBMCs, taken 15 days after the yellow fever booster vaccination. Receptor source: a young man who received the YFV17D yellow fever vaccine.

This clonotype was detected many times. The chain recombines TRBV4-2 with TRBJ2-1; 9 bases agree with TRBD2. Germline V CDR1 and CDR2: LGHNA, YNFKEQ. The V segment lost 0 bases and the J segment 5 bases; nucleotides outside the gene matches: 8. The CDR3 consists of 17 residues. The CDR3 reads CASSQEVRLAADNEQFF. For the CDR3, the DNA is TGTGCCAGCAGCCAAGAAGTGCGACTAGCGGCCGACAATGAGCAGTTCTTC.

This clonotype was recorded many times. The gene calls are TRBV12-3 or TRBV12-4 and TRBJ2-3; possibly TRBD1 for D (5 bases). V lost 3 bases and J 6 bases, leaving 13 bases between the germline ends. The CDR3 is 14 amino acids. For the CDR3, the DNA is TGTGCCAGCAGTTTCCCAGGGTCCGGGGATACGCAGTATTTT. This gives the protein CASSFPGSGDTQYF.

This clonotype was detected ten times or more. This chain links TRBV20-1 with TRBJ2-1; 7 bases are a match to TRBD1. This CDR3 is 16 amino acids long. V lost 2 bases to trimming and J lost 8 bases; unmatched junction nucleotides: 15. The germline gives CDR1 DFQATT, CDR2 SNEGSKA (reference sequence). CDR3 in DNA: TGCAGTGCTAGACGGACGGGGACAGTCATAATTCATGAGCAGTTCTTC. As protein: CSARRTGTVIIHEQFF.

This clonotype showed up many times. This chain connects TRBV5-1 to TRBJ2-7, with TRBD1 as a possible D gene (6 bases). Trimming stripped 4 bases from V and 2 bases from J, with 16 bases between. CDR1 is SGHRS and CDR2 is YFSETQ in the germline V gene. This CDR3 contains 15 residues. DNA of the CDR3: TGCGCCAGCAGCGACGGGACAAGAACCACCTACGAGCAGTACTTC. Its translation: CASSDGTRTTYEQYF.

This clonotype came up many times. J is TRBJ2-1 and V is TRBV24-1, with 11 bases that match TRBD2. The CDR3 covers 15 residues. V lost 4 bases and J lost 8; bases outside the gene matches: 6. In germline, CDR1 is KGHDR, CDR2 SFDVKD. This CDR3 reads CATSDPGTSGDEQFF. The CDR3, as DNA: TGTGCCACCAGTGACCCAGGGACTAGCGGCGATGAGCAGTTCTTC.

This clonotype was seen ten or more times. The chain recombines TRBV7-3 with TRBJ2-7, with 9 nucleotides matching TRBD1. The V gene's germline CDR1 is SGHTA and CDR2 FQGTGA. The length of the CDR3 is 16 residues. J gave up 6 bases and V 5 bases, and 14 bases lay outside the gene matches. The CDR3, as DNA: TGTGCCAGCAGCCTACATGCGGACAGGGGATGGAGCGAGCAGTACTTC. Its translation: CASSLHADRGWSEQYF.

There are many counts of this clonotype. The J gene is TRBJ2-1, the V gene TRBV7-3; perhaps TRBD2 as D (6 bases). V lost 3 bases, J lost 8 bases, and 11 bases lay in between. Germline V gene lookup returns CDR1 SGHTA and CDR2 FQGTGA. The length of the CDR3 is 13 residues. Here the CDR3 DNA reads TGTGCCAGCAGCTTCCATTGGGGGGATGAGCAGTTCTTC. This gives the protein CASSFHWGDEQFF.

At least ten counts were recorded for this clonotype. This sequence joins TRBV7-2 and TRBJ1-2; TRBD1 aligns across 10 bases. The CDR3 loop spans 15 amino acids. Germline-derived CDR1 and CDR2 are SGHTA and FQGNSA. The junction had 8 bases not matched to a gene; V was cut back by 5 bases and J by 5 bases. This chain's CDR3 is CASSLQGQGTYGYTF. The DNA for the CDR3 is TGTGCCAGCAGCCTTCAGGGACAGGGGACGTATGGCTACACCTTC.

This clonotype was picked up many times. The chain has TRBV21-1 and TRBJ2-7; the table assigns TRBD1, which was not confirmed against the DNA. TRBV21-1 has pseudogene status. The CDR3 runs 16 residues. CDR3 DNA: TGTGCCAGCAGCGGGGGACACCGGGGAAGCTCCTACGAGCAGTACGTC. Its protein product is CASSGGHRGSSYEQYV.

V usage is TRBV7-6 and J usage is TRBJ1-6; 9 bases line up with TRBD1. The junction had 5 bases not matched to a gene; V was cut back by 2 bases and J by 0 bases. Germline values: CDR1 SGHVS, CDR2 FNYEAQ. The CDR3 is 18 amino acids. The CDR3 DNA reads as TGTGCCAGCAGCTTAACGACAGGGGGGAGCTCCTATAATTCACCCCTCCACTTT. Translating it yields CASSLTTGGSSYNSPLHF. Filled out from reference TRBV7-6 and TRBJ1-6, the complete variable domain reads GAGVSQSPRYKVTKRGQDVALRCDPISGHVSLYWYRQALGQGPEFLTYFNYEAQQDKSGLPNDRFSAERPEGSISTLTIQRTEQRDSAMYRCASSLTTGGSSYNSPLHFGNGTRLTVT.

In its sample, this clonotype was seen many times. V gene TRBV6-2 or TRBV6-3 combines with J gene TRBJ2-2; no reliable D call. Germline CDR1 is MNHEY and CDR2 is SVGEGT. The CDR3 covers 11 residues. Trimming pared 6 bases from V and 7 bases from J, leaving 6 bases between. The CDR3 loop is CASRSNGELFF. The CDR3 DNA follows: TGTGCCAGCAGATCCAACGGGGAGCTGTTTTTT.

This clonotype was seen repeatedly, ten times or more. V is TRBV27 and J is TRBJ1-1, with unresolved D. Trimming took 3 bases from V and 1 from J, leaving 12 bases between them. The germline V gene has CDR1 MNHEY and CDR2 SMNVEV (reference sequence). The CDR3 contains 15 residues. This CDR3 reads CASSLGTAGNTEAFF. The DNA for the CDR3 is TGTGCCAGCAGTTTGGGAACGGCCGGGAACACTGAAGCTTTCTTT.

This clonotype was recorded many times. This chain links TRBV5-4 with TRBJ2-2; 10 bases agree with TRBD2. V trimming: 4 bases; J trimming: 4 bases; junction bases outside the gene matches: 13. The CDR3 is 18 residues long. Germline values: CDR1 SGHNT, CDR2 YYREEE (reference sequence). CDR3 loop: CASSRRVQRGGGTGELFF. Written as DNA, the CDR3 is TGTGCCAGCAGCCGCCGCGTCCAGCGGGGGGGCGGCACCGGGGAGCTGTTTTTT.

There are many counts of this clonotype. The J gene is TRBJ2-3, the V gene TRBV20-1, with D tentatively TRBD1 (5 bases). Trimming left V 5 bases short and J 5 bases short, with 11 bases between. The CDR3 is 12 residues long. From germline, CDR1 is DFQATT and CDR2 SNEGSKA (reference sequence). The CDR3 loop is CSASAGKDTQYF. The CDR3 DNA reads TGCAGTGCTTCCGCAGGGAAAGATACGCAGTATTTT.

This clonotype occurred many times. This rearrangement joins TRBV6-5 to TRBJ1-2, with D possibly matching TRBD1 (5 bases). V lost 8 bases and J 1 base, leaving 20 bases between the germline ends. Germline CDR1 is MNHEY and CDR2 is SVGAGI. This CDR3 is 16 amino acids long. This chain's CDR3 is CASLLRFGAGNYGYTF. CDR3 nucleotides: TGTGCCAGCCTCCTGCGTTTTGGGGCGGGTAACTATGGCTACACCTTC.

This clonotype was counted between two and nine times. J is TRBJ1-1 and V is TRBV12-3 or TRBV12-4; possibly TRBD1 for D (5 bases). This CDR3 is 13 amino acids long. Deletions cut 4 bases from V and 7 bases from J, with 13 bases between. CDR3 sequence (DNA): TGTGCCAGCAGTTACCGGGACGCCAATGAAGCTTTCTTT. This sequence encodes CASSYRDANEAFF.

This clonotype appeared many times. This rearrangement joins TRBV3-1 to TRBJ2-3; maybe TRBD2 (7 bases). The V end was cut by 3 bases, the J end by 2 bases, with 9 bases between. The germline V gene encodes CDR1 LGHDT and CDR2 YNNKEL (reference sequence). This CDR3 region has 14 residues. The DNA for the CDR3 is TGTGCCAGCAGCCACGGGGGGCCCACAGATACGCAGTATTTT. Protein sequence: CASSHGGPTDTQYF.

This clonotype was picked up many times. CDR3 sequence: CASSSQGHTEAFF. The CDR3 DNA reads TGTGCCAGCAGCTCCCAAGGACACACTGAAGCTTTCTTT. The chain uses TRBV7-2 and TRBJ1-1; D remains ambiguous. There are 13 residues in the CDR3. Trimming shortened V by 4 bases and J by 3 bases, and 9 bases separated the two germline ends. Germline CDR1 SGHTA, CDR2 FQGNSA.

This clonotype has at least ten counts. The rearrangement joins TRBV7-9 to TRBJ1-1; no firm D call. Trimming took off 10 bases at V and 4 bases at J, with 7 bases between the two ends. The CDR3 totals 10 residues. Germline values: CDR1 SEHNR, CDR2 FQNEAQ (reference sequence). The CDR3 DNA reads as TGTGCCACCGGAGTCACTGAAGCTTTCTTT. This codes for CATGVTEAFF.

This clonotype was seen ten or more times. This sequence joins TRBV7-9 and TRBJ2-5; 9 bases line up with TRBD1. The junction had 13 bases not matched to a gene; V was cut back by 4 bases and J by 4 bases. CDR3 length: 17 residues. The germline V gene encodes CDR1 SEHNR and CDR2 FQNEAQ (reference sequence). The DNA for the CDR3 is TGTGCCAGCAGCTCGTCGACAGGGGGTAGAGTAAGAGAGACCCAGTACTTC. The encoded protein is CASSSSTGGRVRETQYF. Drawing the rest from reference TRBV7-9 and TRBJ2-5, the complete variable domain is DTGVSQNPRHKITKRGQNVTFRCDPISEHNRLYWYRQTLGQGPEFLTYFQNEAQLEKSRLLSDRFSAERPKGSFSTLEIQRTEQGDSAMYLCASSSSTGGRVRETQYFGPGTRLLVL.

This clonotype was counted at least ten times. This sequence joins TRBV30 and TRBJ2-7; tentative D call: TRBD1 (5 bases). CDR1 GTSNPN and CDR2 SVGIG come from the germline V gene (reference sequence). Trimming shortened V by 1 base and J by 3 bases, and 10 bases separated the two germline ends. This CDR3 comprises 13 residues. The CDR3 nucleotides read TGTGCCTGGAGTGAGGACACCAGCTACGAGCAGTACTTC. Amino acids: CAWSEDTSYEQYF.

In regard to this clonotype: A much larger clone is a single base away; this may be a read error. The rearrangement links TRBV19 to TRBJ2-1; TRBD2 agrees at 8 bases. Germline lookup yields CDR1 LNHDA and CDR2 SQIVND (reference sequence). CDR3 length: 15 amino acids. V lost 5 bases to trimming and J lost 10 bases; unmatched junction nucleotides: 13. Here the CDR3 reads CASSVPAGVSREQFF. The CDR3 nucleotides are TGTGCCAGTAGTGTTCCAGCGGGGGTCTCCAGAGAGCAGTTCTTC.

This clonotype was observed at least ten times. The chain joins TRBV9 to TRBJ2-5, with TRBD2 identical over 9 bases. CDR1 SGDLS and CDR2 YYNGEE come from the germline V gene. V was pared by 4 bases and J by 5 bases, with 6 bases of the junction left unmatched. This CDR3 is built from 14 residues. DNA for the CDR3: TGTGCCAGCAGCCCGAGCGGGGGGCGGGAGACCCAGTACTTC. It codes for CASSPSGGRETQYF.

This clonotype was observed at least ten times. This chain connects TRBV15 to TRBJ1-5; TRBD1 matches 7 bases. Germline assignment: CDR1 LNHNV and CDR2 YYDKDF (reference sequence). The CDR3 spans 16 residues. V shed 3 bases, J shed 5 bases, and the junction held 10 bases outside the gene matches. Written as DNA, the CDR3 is TGTGCCACCAGCAGGCGACCCGGGACAGTATATCAGCCCCAGCATTTT. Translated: CATSRRPGTVYQPQHF. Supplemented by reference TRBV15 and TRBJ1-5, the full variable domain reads DAMVIQNPRYQVTQFGKPVTLSCSQTLNHNVMYWYQQKSSQAPKLLFHYYDKDFNNEADTPDNFQSRRPNTSFCFLDIRSPGLGDTAMYLCATSRRPGTVYQPQHFGDGTRLSIL.

The CDR3 protein is CASSSSGGSRYYGYTF. The CDR3 coding sequence is TGTGCCAGCAGCTCGAGTGGGGGCTCTCGGTACTATGGCTACACCTTC. The chain uses TRBV5-4 and TRBJ1-2; TRBD1 might be the D (6 bases). Trimming left V 3 bases short and J 3 bases short, with 18 bases between. This CDR3 region has 16 residues. Germline V gene data show CDR1 as SGHNT and CDR2 as YYREEE (reference sequence).

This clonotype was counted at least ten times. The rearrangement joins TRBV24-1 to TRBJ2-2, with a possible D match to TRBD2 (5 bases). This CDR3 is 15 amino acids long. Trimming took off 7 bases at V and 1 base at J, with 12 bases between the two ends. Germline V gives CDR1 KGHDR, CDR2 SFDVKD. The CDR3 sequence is CATSSTAGNTGELFF. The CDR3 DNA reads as TGTGCCACCAGCTCCACCGCGGGGAACACCGGGGAGCTGTTTTTT.

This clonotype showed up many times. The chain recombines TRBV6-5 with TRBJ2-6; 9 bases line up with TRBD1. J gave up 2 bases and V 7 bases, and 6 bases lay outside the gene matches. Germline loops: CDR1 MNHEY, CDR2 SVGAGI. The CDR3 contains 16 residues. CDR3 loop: CASTRQGVAGANVLTF. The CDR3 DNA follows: TGTGCCAGCACAAGACAGGGGGTTGCTGGGGCCAACGTCCTGACTTTC.

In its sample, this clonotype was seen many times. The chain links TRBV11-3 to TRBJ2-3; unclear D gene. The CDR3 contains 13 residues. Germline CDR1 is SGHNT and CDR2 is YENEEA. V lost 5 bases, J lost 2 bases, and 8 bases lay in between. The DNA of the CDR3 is TGTGCCAGCAGCGTTAGGCACACAGATACGCAGTATTTT. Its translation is CASSVRHTDTQYF.